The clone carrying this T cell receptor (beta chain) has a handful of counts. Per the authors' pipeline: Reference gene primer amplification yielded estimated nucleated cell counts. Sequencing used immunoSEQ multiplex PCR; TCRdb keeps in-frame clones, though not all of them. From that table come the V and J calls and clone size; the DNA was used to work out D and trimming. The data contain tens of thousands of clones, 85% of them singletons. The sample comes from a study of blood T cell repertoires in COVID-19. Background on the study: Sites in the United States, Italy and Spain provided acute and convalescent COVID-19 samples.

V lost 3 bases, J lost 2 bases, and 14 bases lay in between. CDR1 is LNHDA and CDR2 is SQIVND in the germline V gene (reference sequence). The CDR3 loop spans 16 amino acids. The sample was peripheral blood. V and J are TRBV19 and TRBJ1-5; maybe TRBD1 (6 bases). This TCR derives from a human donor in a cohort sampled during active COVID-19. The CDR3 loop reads CASSMTRGRRNQPQHF. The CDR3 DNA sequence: TGTGCCAGTAGTATGACCAGGGGCCGGCGCAATCAGCCCCAGCATTTT.